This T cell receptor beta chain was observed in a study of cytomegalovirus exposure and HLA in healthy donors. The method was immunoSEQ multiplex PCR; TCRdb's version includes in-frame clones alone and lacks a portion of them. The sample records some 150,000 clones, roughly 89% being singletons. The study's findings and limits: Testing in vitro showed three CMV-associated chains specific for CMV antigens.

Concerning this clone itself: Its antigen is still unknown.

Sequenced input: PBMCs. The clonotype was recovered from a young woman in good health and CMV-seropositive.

CDR3 protein: CASSARTVYNSPLHF. Here the CDR3 DNA reads TGTGCCAGTAGTGCCCGGACAGTTTATAATTCACCCCTCCACTTT. The gene calls are TRBV19 and TRBJ1-6; possible D gene TRBD1, 6 bases. CDR3 length equals 15 residues. The germline V gene encodes CDR1 LNHDA and CDR2 SQIVND (reference sequence). Trimming stripped 5 bases from V and 4 bases from J, with 12 bases between.